The entry below gives a single T cell receptor beta chain sequence along with its context. Its antigen remains unknown. The data stem from a study of CXCR3-negative and CXCR3-positive naive CD8 T cells. Background on the study: Each library held about 1.5 +/- 0.3 million TRB reads, approximately 140 million in total. Overall study results and limits: The authors found comparable surface CD5 between naive subsets and inferred TCR strength from TRB CDR3 properties. Diversity was high in both naive subsets and much lower in memory cells.

The germline CDR1 and CDR2 sequences are MNHEY and SVGEGT. The CDR3 runs 19 residues. 5' RACE with UMI labels generated the TRB cDNA libraries. TCRdb reprocessed the 5' RACE reads and reports one entry per CDR3 protein, with no DNA. The repertoire shows approximately 37,000 distinct CDR3 sequences; the top ten hold 6% to 8.5%. The source is a human donor in good health. Some clones in this sample may be carry-over from other donors' samples. Sequences were obtained from memory CD8+ T cells from blood. This chain connects TRBV6-2 or TRBV6-3 to TRBJ2-1; the TCRdb call, TRBD2, lacks DNA for checking. The CDR3: CASRGGAGGTLRAYNEQFF.